This TCR beta chain was captured by sequencing in a study of beta chain features in type 1 diabetes. Notes on the study in general: Still unanswered here is whether HLA type influences TCRB rearrangement.

The CDR3 spans 14 residues. CDR1 and CDR2 from the germline V gene are GTSNPN and SVGIG (reference sequence). V lost 3 bases and J lost 7; bases outside the gene matches: 6. A few counts support this clone. Antigen unknown. As every portion of the isolated RNA was reverse transcribed, the sequencing read expressed TCRB transcripts. Measured with immunoSEQ multiplex PCR; TCRdb has only the in-frame clones, and not every one. Altogether hundreds of thousands of clones are present, about 15% being singletons, with the ten largest covering roughly 0.038%. Stem cell-like memory, regulatory, central memory and naive CD4+ cells were sorted via CD45RO/CCR7/CD25/CD127/CD95/CD27.

This chain uses TRBV30 with TRBJ1-4; 9 bases agree with TRBD1. The TCR was taken from a man younger than 40 in good health. Sequencing was done on a sample of naive CD4+ T cells from blood. The CDR3 spells CAWSRGQGGEKLFF. The DNA of the CDR3 is TGTGCCTGGAGCCGGGGACAGGGAGGTGAAAAACTGTTTTTT.